This T cell receptor (beta chain) emerged from a study of T cells in Graves' hyperthyroidism and ophthalmopathy. Study-level information: Blood from the periphery was taken at initial diagnosis, before any treatment.

The CDR3 spans 14 residues. Trimming pared 0 bases from V and 1 base from J, leaving 7 bases between. Germline CDR1 and CDR2: SGHRS and YFSETQ. Amplification targeted TCR beta CDR3 regions from RNA transcripts. RT-PCR in the first round (using the HTBI primer set) targeted the TCR CDR3. From the multiplex PCR reads, TCRdb called clonotypes with MiXCR, one entry per CDR3 protein. The sample has 300,000 to 350,000 distinct CDR3 sequences, 11% to 15% seen once; the top ten hold under 30%. The chain couples TRBV5-1 to TRBJ1-1, with D unclear. This TCR came from a young woman with Graves' hyperthyroidism. Sequencing input: blood. As DNA, the CDR3 is TGCGCCAGCAGCTTGGCGGTTGGGAACACTGAAGCTTTCTTT. Protein product: CASSLAVGNTEAFF.